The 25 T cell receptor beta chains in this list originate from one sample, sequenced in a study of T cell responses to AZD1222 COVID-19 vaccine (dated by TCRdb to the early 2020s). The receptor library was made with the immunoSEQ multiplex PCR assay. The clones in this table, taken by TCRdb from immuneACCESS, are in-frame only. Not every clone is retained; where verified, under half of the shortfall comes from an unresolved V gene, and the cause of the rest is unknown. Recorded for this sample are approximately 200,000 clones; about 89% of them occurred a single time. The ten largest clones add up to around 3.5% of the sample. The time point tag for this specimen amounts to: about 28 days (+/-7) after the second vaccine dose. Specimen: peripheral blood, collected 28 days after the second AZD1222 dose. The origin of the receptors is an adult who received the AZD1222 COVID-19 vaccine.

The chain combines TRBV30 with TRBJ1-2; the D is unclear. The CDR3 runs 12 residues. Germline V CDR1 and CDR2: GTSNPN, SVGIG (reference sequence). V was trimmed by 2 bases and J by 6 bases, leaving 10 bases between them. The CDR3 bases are TGTGCCTGGAGTTCCACCGCCCATGGCTACACCTTC. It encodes CAWSSTAHGYTF.

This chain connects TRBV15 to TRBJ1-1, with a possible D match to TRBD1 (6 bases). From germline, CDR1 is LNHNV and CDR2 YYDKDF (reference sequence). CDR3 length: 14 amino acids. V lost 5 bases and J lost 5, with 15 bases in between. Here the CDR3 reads CATSGNRATTEAFF. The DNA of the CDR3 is TGTGCCACCAGCGGCAACAGGGCTACTACTGAAGCTTTCTTT.

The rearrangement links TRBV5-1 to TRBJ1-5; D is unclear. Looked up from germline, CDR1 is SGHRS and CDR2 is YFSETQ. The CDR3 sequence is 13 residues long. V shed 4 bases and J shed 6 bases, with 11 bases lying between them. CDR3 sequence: CASSPGIGQPQHF. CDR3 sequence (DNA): TGCGCCAGCAGCCCGGGGATCGGTCAGCCCCAGCATTTT.

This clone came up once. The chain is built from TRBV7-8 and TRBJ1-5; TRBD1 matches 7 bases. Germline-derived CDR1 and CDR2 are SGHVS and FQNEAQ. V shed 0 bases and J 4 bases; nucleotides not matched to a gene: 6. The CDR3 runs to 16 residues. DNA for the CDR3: TGTGCCAGCAGCTTAGCGGCAGGGGGGTGGAATCAGCCCCAGCATTTT. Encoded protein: CASSLAAGGWNQPQHF.

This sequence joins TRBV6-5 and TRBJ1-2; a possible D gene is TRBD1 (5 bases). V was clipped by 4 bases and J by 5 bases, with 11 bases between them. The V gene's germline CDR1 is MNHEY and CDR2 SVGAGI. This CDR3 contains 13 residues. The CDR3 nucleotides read TGTGCCAGCAGTTGGGGCGCAGGTTATGGCTACACCTTC. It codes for CASSWGAGYGYTF.

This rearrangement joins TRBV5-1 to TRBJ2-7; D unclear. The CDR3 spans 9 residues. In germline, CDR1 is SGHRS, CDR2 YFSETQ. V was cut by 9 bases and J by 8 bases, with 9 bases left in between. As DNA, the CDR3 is TGCGCCAAATCACGAAAGCAGTACTTC. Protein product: CAKSRKQYF. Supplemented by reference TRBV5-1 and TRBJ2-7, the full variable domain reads KAGVTQTPRYLIKTRGQQVTLSCSPISGHRSVSWYQQTPGQGLQFLFEYFSETQRNKGNFPGRFSGRQFSNSRSEMNVSTLELGDSALYLCAKSRKQYFGPGTRLTVT.

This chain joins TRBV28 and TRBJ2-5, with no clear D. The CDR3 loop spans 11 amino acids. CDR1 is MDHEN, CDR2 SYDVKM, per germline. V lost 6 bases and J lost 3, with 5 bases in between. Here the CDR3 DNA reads TGTGCCAGCAGCACGGAAGAGACCCAGTACTTC. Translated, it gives CASSTEETQYF.

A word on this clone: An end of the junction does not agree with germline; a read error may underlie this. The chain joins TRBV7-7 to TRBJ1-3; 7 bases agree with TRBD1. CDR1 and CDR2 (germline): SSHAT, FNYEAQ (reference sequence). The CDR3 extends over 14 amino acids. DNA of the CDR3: TGTGCTAGCAGCCGCTATACAGGGGCAGACACCATATATTTT. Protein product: CASSRYTGADTIYF. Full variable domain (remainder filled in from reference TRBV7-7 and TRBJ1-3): GAGVSQSPRYKVTKRGQDVTLRCDPISSHATLYWYQQALGQGPEFLTYFNYEAQPDKSGLPSDRFSAERPEGSISTLTIQRTEQRDSAMYRCASSRYTGADTIYFGEGSWLTVV.

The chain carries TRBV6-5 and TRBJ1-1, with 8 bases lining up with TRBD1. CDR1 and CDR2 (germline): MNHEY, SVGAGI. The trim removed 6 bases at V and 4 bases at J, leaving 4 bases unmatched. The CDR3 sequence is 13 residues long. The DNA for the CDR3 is TGTGCCAGCAGCCCCGACAGGGGCACTGAAGCTTTCTTT. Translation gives CASSPDRGTEAFF.

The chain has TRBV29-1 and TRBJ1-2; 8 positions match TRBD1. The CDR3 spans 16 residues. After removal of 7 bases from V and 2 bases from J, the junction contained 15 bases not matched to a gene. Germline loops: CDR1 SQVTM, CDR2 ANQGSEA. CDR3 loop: CSALRQGPPPNYGYTF. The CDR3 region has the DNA TGCAGCGCTTTAAGACAGGGGCCTCCCCCAAACTATGGCTACACCTTC.

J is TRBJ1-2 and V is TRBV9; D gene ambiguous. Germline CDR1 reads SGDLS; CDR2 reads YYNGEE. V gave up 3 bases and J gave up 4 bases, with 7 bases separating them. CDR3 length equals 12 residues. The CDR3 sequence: CASSATVYGYTF. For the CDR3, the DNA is TGTGCCAGCAGCGCCACTGTCTATGGCTACACCTTC.

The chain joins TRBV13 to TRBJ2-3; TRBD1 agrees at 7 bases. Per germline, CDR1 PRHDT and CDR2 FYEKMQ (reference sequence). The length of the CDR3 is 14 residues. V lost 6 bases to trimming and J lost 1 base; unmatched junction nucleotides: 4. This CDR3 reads CASSPGTGTDTQYF. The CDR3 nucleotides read TGTGCCAGCAGTCCTGGGACAGGCACAGATACGCAGTATTTT.

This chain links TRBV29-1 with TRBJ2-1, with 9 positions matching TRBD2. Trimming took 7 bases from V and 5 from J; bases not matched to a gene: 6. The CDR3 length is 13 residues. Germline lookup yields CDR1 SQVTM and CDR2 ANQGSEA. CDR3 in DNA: TGCAGCGGCGGACTAGCGTGGCACAATGAGCAGTTCTTC. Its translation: CSGGLAWHNEQFF.

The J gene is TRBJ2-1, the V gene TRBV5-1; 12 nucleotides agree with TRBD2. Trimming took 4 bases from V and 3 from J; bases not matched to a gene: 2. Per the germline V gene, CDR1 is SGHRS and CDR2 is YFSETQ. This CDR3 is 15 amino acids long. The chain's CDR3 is CASSKGLAGYNEQFF. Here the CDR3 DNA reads TGCGCCAGCAGCAAGGGACTAGCGGGCTACAATGAGCAGTTCTTC.

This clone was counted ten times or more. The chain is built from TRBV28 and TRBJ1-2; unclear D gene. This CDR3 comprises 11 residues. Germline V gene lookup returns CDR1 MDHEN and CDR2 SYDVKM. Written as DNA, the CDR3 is TGTGGAACCCGGAGTACGTATGGCTACACCTTC. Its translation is CGTRSTYGYTF.

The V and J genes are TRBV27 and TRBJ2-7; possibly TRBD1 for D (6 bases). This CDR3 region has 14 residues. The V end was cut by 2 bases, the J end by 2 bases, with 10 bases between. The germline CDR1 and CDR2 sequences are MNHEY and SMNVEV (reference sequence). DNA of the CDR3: TGTGCCAGCAGTTTAAGGGGGAGCGCCTACGAGCAGTACTTC. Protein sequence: CASSLRGSAYEQYF.

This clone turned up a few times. The CDR3 DNA is TGTGCCAGCAGTTTGTCTCGACCGAACACTGAAGCTTTCTTT. Its translation: CASSLSRPNTEAFF. V gene TRBV28 combines with J gene TRBJ1-1; D remains ambiguous. V gave up 3 bases and J gave up 1 base, with 9 bases separating them. Germline lookup yields CDR1 MDHEN and CDR2 SYDVKM. The CDR3 runs 14 residues.

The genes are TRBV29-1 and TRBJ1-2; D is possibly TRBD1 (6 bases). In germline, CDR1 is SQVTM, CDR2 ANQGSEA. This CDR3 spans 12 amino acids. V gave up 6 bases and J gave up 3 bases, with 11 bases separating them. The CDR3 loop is CSVWGLDYGYTF. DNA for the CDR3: TGCAGCGTATGGGGGCTTGACTATGGCTACACCTTC.

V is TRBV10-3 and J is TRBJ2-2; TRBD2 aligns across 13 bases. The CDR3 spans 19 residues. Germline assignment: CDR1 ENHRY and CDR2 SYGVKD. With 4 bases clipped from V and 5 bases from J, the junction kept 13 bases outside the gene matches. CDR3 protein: CAISGYPRTSGRGTGELFF. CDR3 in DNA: TGTGCCATCAGTGGCTACCCCCGGACTAGCGGGAGAGGGACCGGGGAGCTGTTTTTT.

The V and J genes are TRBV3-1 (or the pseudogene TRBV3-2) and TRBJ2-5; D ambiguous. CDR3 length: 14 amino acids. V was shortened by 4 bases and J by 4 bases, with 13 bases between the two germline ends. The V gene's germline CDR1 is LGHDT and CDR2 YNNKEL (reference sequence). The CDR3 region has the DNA TGTGCCAGCAGCCTATCCGGGCGGTTAGAGACCCAGTACTTC. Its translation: CASSLSGRLETQYF.

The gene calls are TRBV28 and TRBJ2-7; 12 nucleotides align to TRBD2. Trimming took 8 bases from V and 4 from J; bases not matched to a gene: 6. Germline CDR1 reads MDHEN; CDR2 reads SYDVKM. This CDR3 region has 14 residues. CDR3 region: CASRLGLAGYEQYF. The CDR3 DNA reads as TGTGCCAGCCGATTGGGACTAGCGGGTTACGAGCAGTACTTC.

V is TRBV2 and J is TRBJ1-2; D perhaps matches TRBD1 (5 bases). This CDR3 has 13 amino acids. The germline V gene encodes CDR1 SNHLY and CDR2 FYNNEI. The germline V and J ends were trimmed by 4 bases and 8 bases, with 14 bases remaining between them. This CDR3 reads CASSGMGHRGYTF. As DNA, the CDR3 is TGTGCCAGCAGTGGAATGGGTCACAGGGGCTACACCTTC. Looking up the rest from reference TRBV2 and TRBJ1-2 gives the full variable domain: EPEVTQTPSHQVTQMGQEVILRCVPISNHLYFYWYRQILGQKVEFLVSFYNNEISEKSEIFDDQFSVERPDGSNFTLKIRSTKLEDSAMYFCASSGMGHRGYTFGSGTRLTVV.

CDR3 region: CAWTRGLRDEQYF. The CDR3 DNA follows: TGTGCCTGGACCAGGGGGCTCAGGGACGAGCAGTACTTC. The V and J genes are TRBV30 and TRBJ2-7, with 8 bases aligning to TRBD1. Unmatched junction bases numbered 7, after V lost 4 bases and J lost 5 bases. CDR1 and CDR2 from the germline V gene are GTSNPN and SVGIG (reference sequence). The CDR3 runs 13 residues.

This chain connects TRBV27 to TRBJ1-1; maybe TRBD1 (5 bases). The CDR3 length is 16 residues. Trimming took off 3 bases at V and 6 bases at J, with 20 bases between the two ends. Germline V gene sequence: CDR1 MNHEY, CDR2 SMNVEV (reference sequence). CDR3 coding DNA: TGTGCCAGCAGTTTTTTGAGAGAGGGGAGAGTCTCTGAAGCTTTCTTT. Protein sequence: CASSFLREGRVSEAFF.

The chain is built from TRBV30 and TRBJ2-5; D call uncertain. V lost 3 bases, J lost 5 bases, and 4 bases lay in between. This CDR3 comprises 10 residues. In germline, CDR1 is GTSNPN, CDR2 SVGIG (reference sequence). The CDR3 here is CAWRSETQYF. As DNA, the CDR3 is TGTGCCTGGAGGAGTGAGACCCAGTACTTC.